Shown below are 27 T cell receptor beta chains from a single sample sequenced in a study of post-analysis software for immune sequencing data. Study-level findings and limits: With TRBV5-6, TRBV5-1 and TRBV20-1 included, about five TRBV segments were more frequent in patients than in controls.

For these TCRs, the target antigens are not known. TCR beta libraries were prepared from cDNA with unique molecular identifiers. In TCRdb, the PCR reads were re-called with MiXCR into one record per CDR3 protein. The table shows about 820,000 distinct CDR3 sequences, with around 53% occurring only once. Sequencing used blood. These receptors came from a girl aged 10 to 17 with multiple sclerosis.

This chain connects TRBV12-3 or TRBV12-4 to TRBJ1-6, with D hard to call. The CDR3 consists of 15 residues. The ends were cut back, 8 bases at V and 8 bases at J, with 19 bases in the middle. In nucleotides, the CDR3 is TGTGCCAGCGGGTACGAGACCCAAAAGTATTCACCCCTCCACTTT. It codes for CASGYETQKYSPLHF.

This clonotype was seen only a few times. In DNA form, the CDR3 reads TGTGCCAGCAGCGCGGACAGGGTTTTCCCAGATACGCAGTATTTT. Translated, it gives CASSADRVFPDTQYF. This chain connects TRBV9 to TRBJ2-3, with 8 bases lining up with TRBD1. CDR3 length: 15 amino acids. J lost 4 bases, V lost 3 bases, and 7 bases had no gene match. Germline CDR1 and CDR2: SGDLS and YYNGEE.

The V call is TRBV27, the J call TRBJ1-1; the D gene is possibly TRBD1 (5 bases). The CDR3 length is 11 residues. The germline CDR1 and CDR2 sequences are MNHEY and SMNVEV (reference sequence). Trimming took 4 bases from V and 5 from J, leaving 5 bases between them. The CDR3 loop is CASSWGTEAFF. The CDR3 bases are TGTGCCAGCAGTTGGGGGACTGAAGCTTTCTTT.

This clonotype has more than one count but fewer than ten. V usage is TRBV6-5 and J usage is TRBJ2-5; D gene ambiguous. V lost 0 bases to trimming and J lost 4 bases, with 15 bases between them. CDR3 length: 16 residues. Per germline, CDR1 MNHEY and CDR2 SVGAGI. This CDR3 is CASSYSIAQSGETQYF. The CDR3 coding sequence is TGTGCCAGCAGTTACTCGATAGCCCAGTCGGGAGAGACCCAGTACTTC.

This sequence joins TRBV6-6 and TRBJ1-1; D possibly corresponds to TRBD1 (6 bases). The germline gives CDR1 MNHNY, CDR2 SVGAGI (reference sequence). The V and J ends lost 2 bases and 3 bases respectively, with 7 bases between them. This CDR3 contains 13 residues. The CDR3 bases are TGTGCCAGCAGTTACCAGGGGCACACTGAAGCTTTCTTT. It is translated as CASSYQGHTEAFF.

The chain couples TRBV18 to TRBJ2-5, with D uncertain. The J call is doubtful: the DNA matches TRBJ2-7 better. The CDR3 runs to 14 residues. The V gene's germline CDR1 is KGHSH and CDR2 LQKENI. The CDR3 DNA sequence: TGTGCCAGCTCACCACAGGGTGTGAACTACGAGCAGTACTTC. Amino acid sequence: CASSPQGVNYEQYF.

The chain is built from TRBV20-1 and TRBJ2-7; no clear D gene. Trimming removed 1 base at V and 3 bases at J, with 13 bases between. There are 14 residues in the CDR3. Looked up from germline, CDR1 is DFQATT and CDR2 is SNEGSKA (reference sequence). This chain's CDR3 is CSARGVALNYEQYF. The CDR3 DNA reads as TGCAGTGCTAGAGGTGTAGCCCTCAACTACGAGCAGTACTTC.

The J gene is TRBJ1-1, the V gene TRBV29-1; TRBD1 might be the D (6 bases). In germline, CDR1 is SQVTM, CDR2 ANQGSEA. This CDR3 is 14 amino acids long. V lost 3 bases, J lost 6 bases, and 17 bases lay in between. CDR3: CSVDPRGAGSEAFF. The CDR3 DNA sequence: TGCAGCGTTGACCCTCGGGGGGCGGGTTCTGAAGCTTTCTTT.

This clonotype was counted only a few times. This chain joins TRBV6-6 and TRBJ2-7; the D call may be TRBD1 or TRBD2 (5 bases each). V lost 4 bases and J 1 base, leaving 14 bases between the germline ends. The germline V gene encodes CDR1 MNHNY and CDR2 SVGAGI (reference sequence). The CDR3 runs to 15 residues. The CDR3 loop reads CASSFGAPGSYEQYF. DNA for the CDR3: TGTGCCAGCAGTTTTGGGGCCCCGGGATCCTACGAGCAGTACTTC.

The chain combines TRBV7-3 with TRBJ2-3, with TRBD2 as a possible D gene (6 bases). Germline CDR1 is SGHTA and CDR2 is FQGTGA. V was trimmed by 6 bases and J by 4 bases, leaving 20 bases between them. CDR3 length: 16 amino acids. The CDR3 sequence: CASRPGSWTDADTQYF. In DNA, the CDR3 is TGTGCCAGCAGGCCCGGGAGTTGGACCGACGCAGATACGCAGTATTTT.

The chain is built from TRBV20-1 and TRBJ2-3, with D unresolved. CDR3 size: 12 residues. The V gene's germline CDR1 is DFQATT and CDR2 SNEGSKA (reference sequence). Trimming stripped 2 bases from V and 8 bases from J, with 11 bases between. CDR3 protein: CSARWTATTQYF. The CDR3 bases are TGCAGTGCTAGATGGACGGCGACTACGCAGTATTTT.

The chain carries TRBV4-1 and TRBJ2-7; 7 bases map to TRBD2. From germline, CDR1 is MGHRA and CDR2 YSYEKL. The CDR3 has 18 amino acids. J was trimmed by 5 bases and V by 1 base; bases with no gene match: 17. CDR3 sequence reads: CASSQGPLRGRGFNEQYF. The CDR3 nucleotides are TGCGCCAGCAGCCAAGGGCCCCTCCGGGGGAGGGGTTTCAACGAGCAGTACTTC.

The chain couples TRBV3-1 to TRBJ2-5; 9 bases map to TRBD2. The J call may not be correct, given that the DNA end is closer to TRBJ2-7. Per germline, CDR1 LGHDT and CDR2 YNNKEL (reference sequence). The CDR3 is 15 amino acids. CDR3 amino acids: CASSPRGGGGYEQYF. The CDR3 nucleotides read TGTGCCAGCAGCCCCAGGGGCGGGGGGGGCTACGAGCAGTACTTC.

This clonotype showed up just once. V usage is TRBV6-1 and J usage is TRBJ2-4, with TRBD1 matching 10 bases. The CDR3 runs 17 residues. The V and J ends lost 8 bases and 8 bases, in that order; junction bases with no gene match: 18. Germline loops: CDR1 MNHNS, CDR2 SASEGT. This CDR3 is CASSRRTPDRGIDIQYF. The CDR3 DNA is TGTGCCAGCTCCAGACGGACACCGGACAGGGGGATAGACATTCAGTACTTC.

Notes on this clonotype: The junction shows a germline mismatch at one end, possibly a read error. The V and J genes are TRBV7-2 and TRBJ2-5; maybe TRBD1 (5 bases). Germline lookup yields CDR1 SGHTA and CDR2 FQGNSA. This CDR3 comprises 14 residues. In nucleotides, the CDR3 is TGTGCCAGCAGCTTAGCGGTCAGGGCGGAGACCCCGTACTTC. Its translation is CASSLAVRAETPYF.

The V gene is TRBV29-1, the J gene TRBJ2-1; 16 bases agree with TRBD2. The CDR3 is made up of 14 amino acids. Per germline, CDR1 SQVTM and CDR2 ANQGSEA. V lost 4 bases, J lost 9 bases, and 3 bases stayed unmatched. DNA for the CDR3: TGCAGCGTTGCCGGGACTAGCGGGGGGGCTGAGCAGTTCTTC. Protein product: CSVAGTSGGAEQFF.

The chain joins TRBV5-1 to TRBJ2-3; D possibly corresponds to TRBD2 (5 bases). V lost 2 bases and J lost 4, with 14 bases in between. Germline CDR1 is SGHRS and CDR2 is YFSETQ. The CDR3 sequence is 15 residues long. The CDR3: CASSFGGNLADTQYF. CDR3 sequence (DNA): TGCGCCAGCAGCTTCGGAGGCAACCTGGCAGATACGCAGTATTTT. The full variable domain, completed using reference TRBV5-1 and TRBJ2-3, is KAGVTQTPRYLIKTRGQQVTLSCSPISGHRSVSWYQQTPGQGLQFLFEYFSETQRNKGNFPGRFSGRQFSNSRSEMNVSTLELGDSALYLCASSFGGNLADTQYFGPGTRLTVL.

This clonotype was detected only a few times. The rearrangement links TRBV14 to TRBJ1-2, with D tentatively TRBD1 (6 bases). This CDR3 contains 14 residues. Germline CDR1 is SGHDN and CDR2 is FVKESK. V lost 1 base to trimming and J lost 4 bases, with 10 bases between them. CDR3 coding DNA: TGTGCCAGCAGCCAAGTAGGACAGATCTATGGCTACACCTTC. Translation gives CASSQVGQIYGYTF.

The chain uses TRBV7-8 and TRBJ2-7; TRBD2 is a possible D gene (5 bases). The CDR3 consists of 15 residues. The V end lost 1 base, the J end lost 6 bases, and 16 bases lay between the germline ends. Germline V lookup: CDR1 SGHVS, CDR2 FQNEAQ. CDR3 residues: CASSLEIGPGVEQYF. CDR3 bases: TGTGCCAGCAGCTTAGAGATTGGGCCCGGGGTCGAGCAGTACTTC.

The table lists this clonotype with a few counts. This chain uses TRBV20-1 with TRBJ2-4; TRBD2 matches 9 bases. The DNA end favors TRBJ2-7, so the J call may be wrong. The CDR3 has 13 amino acids. The V gene's germline CDR1 is DFQATT and CDR2 SNEGSKA (reference sequence). The CDR3 bases are TGCAGTGCTCCAGGGACTAGCAGTTACGAGCAGTACTTC. As protein: CSAPGTSSYEQYF.

This clonotype has just a few counts. This rearrangement joins TRBV29-1 to TRBJ2-7, with D perhaps given as TRBD1 or TRBD2 (6 bases each). This CDR3 comprises 11 residues. The ends were cut back, 4 bases at V and 7 bases at J, with 11 bases in the middle. The germline V gene encodes CDR1 SQVTM and CDR2 ANQGSEA. The CDR3 bases are TGCAGCGTTGGGGGGGCGCGAGAGCAGTACTTC. This gives the protein CSVGGAREQYF.

This clonotype occurred a few times. The V and J genes are TRBV5-1 and TRBJ2-7; D not certain. The CDR3 is made up of 13 amino acids. In germline, CDR1 is SGHRS, CDR2 YFSETQ. The V end lost 0 bases, the J end lost 7 bases, and 11 bases lay between the germline ends. CDR3 in amino acids: CASSLAAHYEQYF. The DNA of the CDR3 is TGCGCCAGCAGCTTGGCCGCTCACTATGAGCAGTACTTC.

As DNA, the CDR3 is TGTGCCAGCAGGACAGGGTCGAGGTCCTATAATTCACCCCTCCACTTT. It encodes CASRTGSRSYNSPLHF. The V and J genes are TRBV12-3 or TRBV12-4 and TRBJ1-6; TRBD1 aligns across 7 bases. V was pared by 6 bases and J by 1 base, with 6 bases of the junction left unmatched. The CDR3 is 16 residues long.

The chain uses TRBV18 and TRBJ1-2; 8 nucleotides match TRBD1. Germline CDR1 KGHSH, CDR2 LQKENI. The CDR3 length is 14 residues. The V and J ends lost 3 bases and 4 bases, in that order; junction bases with no gene match: 4. CDR3 region: CASSPGQALYGYTF. In nucleotides, the CDR3 is TGTGCCAGCTCACCGGGACAGGCCCTCTATGGCTACACCTTC.

At least ten counts were recorded for this clonotype. This chain uses TRBV10-3 with TRBJ1-2; 7 nucleotides match TRBD1. This CDR3 spans 15 amino acids. The germline V gene encodes CDR1 ENHRY and CDR2 SYGVKD. Losses at the gene ends were 4 bases for V and 9 bases for J; bases not matched to a gene: 14. The CDR3 region is CAISVQTGELLSYTF. CDR3 DNA sequence: TGTGCCATCAGTGTTCAAACAGGGGAGCTATTAAGCTACACCTTC.

This clonotype was picked up a small number of times. This CDR3 reads CASSGPGVGGYGYTF. The CDR3 region has the DNA TGTGCCAGCAGTGGCCCCGGGGTAGGGGGCTATGGCTACACCTTC. The rearrangement joins TRBV2 to TRBJ1-2; D is perhaps TRBD1 (6 bases). The germline CDR1 and CDR2 sequences are SNHLY and FYNNEI. The V end lost 4 bases, the J end lost 4 bases, and 16 bases lay between the germline ends. The CDR3 consists of 15 residues. Supplemented by reference TRBV2 and TRBJ1-2, the full variable domain reads EPEVTQTPSHQVTQMGQEVILRCVPISNHLYFYWYRQILGQKVEFLVSFYNNEISEKSEIFDDQFSVERPDGSNFTLKIRSTKLEDSAMYFCASSGPGVGGYGYTFGSGTRLTVV.

In this sample, this clonotype turned up a few times. The chain links TRBV20-1 to TRBJ2-5; D not resolved. The J call may be wrong; the DNA end is better matched by TRBJ2-7. The germline V gene encodes CDR1 DFQATT and CDR2 SNEGSKA (reference sequence). The CDR3 length is 13 residues. The chain's CDR3 is CSASDPSGDEQYF. CDR3 nucleotides: TGCAGTGCTAGTGACCCCTCAGGCGACGAGCAGTACTTC.